The 27 T cell receptor beta chains presented below share a single source sample, sequenced in a study of OX40 agonist ivuxolimab in advanced cancers. Libraries were prepared by immunoSEQ multiplex PCR; TCRdb keeps only in-frame clonotypes and omits some of them. The repertoire holds 15,000 to 20,000 clones, with roughly 80% as singletons. The starting material was CD4+ or CD8+ T cells sorted from blood, obtained in a trial of the OX40 agonist ivuxolimab. These receptors originate from an adult with an advanced solid tumor such as melanoma, head and neck, liver or kidney cancer.

The rearrangement joins TRBV6-4 to TRBJ2-1; 8 positions match TRBD1. Per the germline V gene, CDR1 is MRHNA and CDR2 is SNTAGT. Trimming cost V 4 bases and J 6 bases; bases outside gene matches: 5. The CDR3 totals 14 residues. CDR3 in amino acids: CASSVYRGFNEQFF. CDR3 sequence (DNA): TGTGCCAGCAGTGTATACAGGGGGTTCAATGAGCAGTTCTTC.

The rearrangement links TRBV6-1 to TRBJ2-7; tentatively, D is TRBD1 (5 bases). CDR1 is MNHNS and CDR2 is SASEGT in the germline V gene. The CDR3 length is 13 residues. Trimming removed 1 base from V and 3 bases from J, with 7 bases in between. CDR3 sequence: CASSEGQFYEQYF. CDR3 in DNA: TGTGCCAGCAGTGAAGGACAGTTCTACGAGCAGTACTTC.

V usage is TRBV5-6 and J usage is TRBJ2-7; D is undetermined. CDR1 is SGHDT, CDR2 YYEEEE, per germline. Trimming removed 4 bases at V and 4 bases at J, with 9 bases between. CDR3 size: 12 residues. The CDR3 nucleotides read TGTGCCAGCAGCGCAACAGATTACGAGCAGTACTTC. This codes for CASSATDYEQYF.

V usage is TRBV29-1 and J usage is TRBJ2-7; TRBD1 agrees at 10 bases. This CDR3 contains 16 residues. J gave up 2 bases and V 0 bases, and 7 bases lay outside the gene matches. Germline V gives CDR1 SQVTM, CDR2 ANQGSEA. The CDR3: CSVEDPGQGSPYEQYF. As DNA, the CDR3 is TGCAGCGTTGAAGATCCGGGACAGGGGAGTCCCTACGAGCAGTACTTC.

This chain joins TRBV6-4 and TRBJ1-6, with D unclear. This CDR3 comprises 13 residues. V was cut by 0 bases and J by 10 bases, with 7 bases left in between. Germline CDR1 is MRHNA and CDR2 is SNTAGT. The CDR3 DNA reads TGTGCCAGCAGTGACTCACATGGGTCACCCCTCCACTTT. Its protein is CASSDSHGSPLHF.

This chain connects TRBV7-9 to TRBJ2-7; D ambiguous. V lost 4 bases, J lost 2 bases, and 6 bases lay in between. Per the germline V gene, CDR1 is SEHNR and CDR2 is FQNEAQ (reference sequence). The CDR3 sequence is 12 residues long. The DNA of the CDR3 is TGTGCCAGCAGCTCCCATCCCTACGAGCAGTACTTC. Protein: CASSSHPYEQYF.

The J gene is TRBJ2-5, the V gene TRBV5-6; D is undetermined. CDR3 size: 14 residues. Trimming took off 0 bases at V and 3 bases at J, with 9 bases between the two ends. The V gene's germline CDR1 is SGHDT and CDR2 YYEEEE. The CDR3 reads CASSLDSGEETQYF. In nucleotides, the CDR3 is TGTGCCAGCAGCTTGGACAGTGGGGAAGAGACCCAGTACTTC.

CDR3 nucleotides: TGTGCCAGTAGTCTCTCACCAGGGAGTCCAGATACGCAGTATTTT. Residues: CASSLSPGSPDTQYF. This chain joins TRBV19 and TRBJ2-3; D may match TRBD1 or TRBD2 (5 bases each). The CDR3 spans 15 residues. Germline V gene sequence: CDR1 LNHDA, CDR2 SQIVND (reference sequence). V was clipped by 5 bases and J by 4 bases, with 16 bases between them. The full variable domain, in which reference TRBV19 and TRBJ2-3 provide the parts outside the CDR3, is DGGITQSPKYLFRKEGQNVTLSCEQNLNHDAMYWYRQDPGQGLRLIYYSQIVNDFQKGDIAEGYSVSREKKESFPLTVTSAQKNPTAFYLCASSLSPGSPDTQYFGPGTRLTVL.

V is TRBV7-8 and J is TRBJ1-1, with TRBD1 identical over 8 bases. The CDR3 is 16 amino acids. Germline values: CDR1 SGHVS, CDR2 FQNEAQ. The trim removed 3 bases at V and 1 base at J, leaving 7 bases unmatched. CDR3 DNA: TGTGCCAGCAGCTTTCAGGGGGCCGGGGCGAACACTGAAGCTTTCTTT. Its protein is CASSFQGAGANTEAFF.

The gene calls are TRBV10-3 and TRBJ1-6; possibly TRBD1 for D (6 bases). This CDR3 is 14 amino acids long. Trimming took 11 bases from V and 9 from J, leaving 20 bases between them. Germline CDR1 reads ENHRY; CDR2 reads SYGVKD. The DNA of the CDR3 is TGTGCCCCTCCTTTGGGGGGGCGAGGTTCACCCCTCCACTTT. Translation gives CAPPLGGRGSPLHF.

J is TRBJ2-1 and V is TRBV9; D is unresolved. V lost 3 bases and J 2 bases, leaving 6 bases between the germline ends. This CDR3 is 13 amino acids long. Germline-derived CDR1 and CDR2 are SGDLS and YYNGEE. For the CDR3, the DNA is TGTGCCAGCAGCGGTACTACCTACAATGAGCAGTTCTTC. Protein product: CASSGTTYNEQFF. Full variable domain (outside the CDR3, taken from reference TRBV9 and TRBJ2-1): DSGVTQTPKHLITATGQRVTLRCSPRSGDLSVYWYQQSLDQGLQFLIQYYNGEERAKGNILERFSAQQFPDLHSELNLSSLELGDSALYFCASSGTTYNEQFFGPGTRLTVL.

The rearrangement joins TRBV20-1 to TRBJ1-1; D gene uncertain. Germline CDR1 is DFQATT and CDR2 is SNEGSKA (reference sequence). Deletions cut 2 bases from V and 8 bases from J, with 9 bases between. The CDR3 is 11 residues long. The CDR3 loop is CSARRELEAFF. The CDR3, as DNA: TGCAGTGCTAGACGCGAACTAGAAGCTTTCTTT.

The chain links TRBV7-2 to TRBJ1-1, with TRBD1 as a possible D gene (6 bases). Trimming cost V 5 bases and J 0 bases, with 13 bases left between them. In germline, CDR1 is SGHTA, CDR2 FQGNSA. This CDR3 spans 15 amino acids. DNA of the CDR3: TGTGCCAGCAGCAGACTTGGACAGCTGAACACTGAAGCTTTCTTT. This codes for CASSRLGQLNTEAFF.

The CDR3 reads CASSVDGSSGYGYTF. The CDR3 DNA reads as TGTGCCAGCAGCGTAGACGGGTCGTCGGGCTATGGCTACACCTTC. The rearrangement joins TRBV9 to TRBJ1-2; D is unclear. Trimming cost V 0 bases and J 4 bases, with 13 bases left between them. The CDR3 is 15 amino acids. The germline V gene encodes CDR1 SGDLS and CDR2 YYNGEE.

J is TRBJ2-1 and V is TRBV2; D perhaps matches TRBD1 (5 bases). V was cut by 8 bases and J by 5 bases, with 13 bases left in between. This CDR3 spans 13 amino acids. Germline V gene sequence: CDR1 SNHLY, CDR2 FYNNEI. The CDR3 bases are TGTGCCAGCGACAGTGAAGGCCACAATGAGCAGTTCTTC. Protein: CASDSEGHNEQFF.

The chain carries TRBV4-2 and TRBJ1-5; TRBD1 matches 7 bases. The CDR3 extends over 16 amino acids. Losses at the gene ends were 1 base for V and 3 bases for J; bases not matched to a gene: 6. CDR1 is LGHNA and CDR2 is YNFKEQ in the germline V gene. Here the CDR3 reads CASSQGSGTDNQPQHF. The DNA of the CDR3 is TGTGCCAGCAGCCAAGGGTCTGGGACAGACAATCAGCCCCAGCATTTT.

This chain links TRBV7-8 with TRBJ2-5; D not certain. The J call may be mistaken, given a closer DNA end match to TRBJ2-7. The CDR3 extends over 14 amino acids. Germline V gene data show CDR1 as SGHVS and CDR2 as FQNEAQ. Here the CDR3 reads CASSLALGAYEQYF. The CDR3 region has the DNA TGTGCCAGCAGCTTAGCGCTTGGGGCCTACGAGCAGTACTTC.

This clone showed up just once. This CDR3 is CASSPTGSSGNTIYF. The CDR3 DNA follows: TGTGCCAGCAGTCCGACAGGCTCTTCTGGAAACACCATATATTTT. V is TRBV2 and J is TRBJ1-3, with TRBD1 as a possible D gene (6 bases). V was shortened by 5 bases and J by 1 base, with 12 bases between the two germline ends. CDR3 length: 15 amino acids. The V gene's germline CDR1 is SNHLY and CDR2 FYNNEI.

The chain uses TRBV9 and TRBJ2-7; the D gene is possibly TRBD1 (6 bases). Trimming took 3 bases from V and 2 from J, leaving 15 bases between them. This CDR3 region has 15 residues. The germline CDR1 and CDR2 sequences are SGDLS and YYNGEE. The CDR3 DNA sequence: TGTGCCAGCAGCGAAAAATATGGACAGACCTACGAGCAGTACTTC. Its translation: CASSEKYGQTYEQYF. Looking up the rest from reference TRBV9 and TRBJ2-7 gives the full variable domain: DSGVTQTPKHLITATGQRVTLRCSPRSGDLSVYWYQQSLDQGLQFLIQYYNGEERAKGNILERFSAQQFPDLHSELNLSSLELGDSALYFCASSEKYGQTYEQYFGPGTRLTVT.

This sequence joins TRBV27 and TRBJ1-6, with D uncertain. This CDR3 region has 13 residues. Per the germline V gene, CDR1 is MNHEY and CDR2 is SMNVEV (reference sequence). Trimming took 8 bases from V and 6 from J, leaving 11 bases between them. The DNA of the CDR3 is TGTGCCAGCCAACAATCCCCTAATTCACCCCTCCACTTT. It codes for CASQQSPNSPLHF.

This clone was counted only a few times. The chain's CDR3 is CASNGGGSSGELFF. The CDR3 DNA sequence: TGTGCCAGCAACGGGGGGGGCTCATCCGGGGAGCTGTTTTTT. The chain carries TRBV27 and TRBJ2-2; 8 nucleotides align to TRBD2. The CDR3 runs 14 residues. Germline CDR1 and CDR2: MNHEY and SMNVEV (reference sequence). The ends lost 7 bases at V and 6 bases at J; junction bases unmatched: 7.

This chain links TRBV28 with TRBJ1-2; no clear D. CDR1 MDHEN and CDR2 SYDVKM come from the germline V gene. This CDR3 is 14 amino acids long. V lost 6 bases and J 4 bases, leaving 15 bases between the germline ends. This chain's CDR3 is CASSPGLAAYGYTF. The CDR3 region has the DNA TGTGCCAGCAGCCCCGGGCTGGCCGCCTATGGCTACACCTTC.

The chain has TRBV7-8 and TRBJ2-7; D is ambiguous. V lost 3 bases and J lost 3, with 6 bases in between. The CDR3 totals 12 residues. Looked up from germline, CDR1 is SGHVS and CDR2 is FQNEAQ. CDR3 DNA: TGTGCCAGCAGCTTGGCATTCTACGAGCAGTACTTC. Encoded protein: CASSLAFYEQYF.

J is TRBJ2-2 and V is TRBV7-3, with D possibly called TRBD1 or TRBD2 (5 bases each). The CDR3 covers 16 residues. Deletions cut 5 bases from V and 3 bases from J, with 16 bases between. Looked up from germline, CDR1 is SGHTA and CDR2 is FQGTGA. The CDR3 sequence is CASSARLGVDTGELFF. The CDR3 DNA sequence: TGTGCCAGCAGCGCGAGGCTGGGGGTAGACACCGGGGAGCTGTTTTTT.

This sequence joins TRBV6-1 and TRBJ1-5; 7 bases map to TRBD1. The CDR3 is 15 residues long. Germline V lookup: CDR1 MNHNS, CDR2 SASEGT. Trimming cost V 4 bases and J 7 bases; bases outside gene matches: 10. The CDR3 loop is CASSVDDRARQPQHF. In DNA form, the CDR3 reads TGTGCCAGCAGTGTAGACGACAGGGCGCGCCAGCCCCAGCATTTT.

In nucleotides, the CDR3 is TGTGCCAGCAGCGGGGAGGGGGCGCGACTTAGCACTGAAGCTTTCTTT. This translates into CASSGEGARLSTEAFF. The chain joins TRBV7-9 to TRBJ1-1, with 7 bases that match TRBD1. Germline CDR1 reads SEHNR; CDR2 reads FQNEAQ (reference sequence). With 5 bases clipped from V and 4 bases from J, the junction kept 13 bases outside the gene matches. The CDR3 has 16 residues. The whole variable domain, remainder taken from reference TRBV7-9 and TRBJ1-1, is DTGVSQNPRHKITKRGQNVTFRCDPISEHNRLYWYRQTLGQGPEFLTYFQNEAQLEKSRLLSDRFSAERPKGSFSTLEIQRTEQGDSAMYLCASSGEGARLSTEAFFGQGTRLTVV.

The chain recombines TRBV19 with TRBJ1-2, with a weak D call TRBD1 (5 bases). Germline V lookup: CDR1 LNHDA, CDR2 SQIVND (reference sequence). The CDR3 runs 16 residues. V was pared by 3 bases and J by 8 bases, with 22 bases between. DNA for the CDR3: TGTGCCAGTAGTATCGGCCAGGGAGGGAGACTGGTCGGCTACACCTTC. Its protein product is CASSIGQGGRLVGYTF. Variable domain in full (rest from reference TRBV19 and TRBJ1-2): DGGITQSPKYLFRKEGQNVTLSCEQNLNHDAMYWYRQDPGQGLRLIYYSQIVNDFQKGDIAEGYSVSREKKESFPLTVTSAQKNPTAFYLCASSIGQGGRLVGYTFGSGTRLTVV.